Each of the 15 T cell receptor beta chains below was sequenced from the same sample in a study of T cell responses to AZD1222 COVID-19 vaccine. Sequencing was performed with immunoSEQ multiplex PCR; in TCRdb, only in-frame clones are kept and a portion is missing. The sample lists some 130,000 clones, around nine tenths occurring once. Here the sequenced sample was peripheral blood, taken on day 0 of AZD1222 vaccination. The receptor source for this set is an adult in good health.

DNA of the CDR3: TGCAGTGCTCTGTTCAAGACTGAAGCTTTCTTT. Translated: CSALFKTEAFF. The J gene is TRBJ1-1, the V gene TRBV20-1, with unresolved D. The CDR3 length is 11 residues. Trimming removed 5 bases at V and 5 bases at J, with 9 bases between. Germline V gene data show CDR1 as DFQATT and CDR2 as SNEGSKA (reference sequence).

The chain employs TRBV14 and TRBJ2-7; TRBD2 is a possible D gene (6 bases). Germline loops: CDR1 SGHDN, CDR2 FVKESK. V shed 6 bases and J shed 1 base, with 10 bases lying between them. The CDR3 covers 13 residues. This chain's CDR3 is CASSYGGSYEQYF. CDR3 bases: TGTGCCAGCAGTTACGGGGGTTCCTACGAGCAGTACTTC.

This clone has just one count. This chain links TRBV19 with TRBJ1-5, with a possible D match to TRBD1 (6 bases). The CDR3 totals 15 residues. Trimming shortened V by 3 bases and J by 0 bases, and 9 bases separated the two germline ends. The V gene's germline CDR1 is LNHDA and CDR2 SQIVND (reference sequence). CDR3 sequence reads: CASSIGQYSNQPQHF. CDR3 bases: TGTGCCAGTAGTATTGGACAGTATAGCAATCAGCCCCAGCATTTT. Using reference TRBV19 and TRBJ1-5 for the parts outside the CDR3, the full variable domain is DGGITQSPKYLFRKEGQNVTLSCEQNLNHDAMYWYRQDPGQGLRLIYYSQIVNDFQKGDIAEGYSVSREKKESFPLTVTSAQKNPTAFYLCASSIGQYSNQPQHFGDGTRLSIL.

The CDR3 DNA is TGTGCCATCCAAGAATCGGGTTCCTCTGGAAACACCATATATTTT. This codes for CAIQESGSSGNTIYF. The rearrangement uses TRBV6-6 and TRBJ1-3; D not certain. The CDR3 covers 15 residues. V lost 10 bases, J lost 0 bases, and 16 bases lay in between. Germline values: CDR1 MNHNY, CDR2 SVGAGI (reference sequence).

To note about this clone: The same CDR3 can be traced to other DNA sequences in this sample. The V and J genes are TRBV19 and TRBJ1-5; D unclear. V was trimmed by 2 bases and J by 3 bases, leaving 2 bases between them. The CDR3 totals 12 residues. From germline, CDR1 is LNHDA and CDR2 SQIVND (reference sequence). The CDR3 sequence is CASSIPNQPQHF. In nucleotides, the CDR3 is TGTGCCAGTAGTATACCCAATCAGCCCCAGCATTTT.

This clone was seen only a few times. This sequence joins TRBV10-1 and TRBJ2-1; 10 positions match TRBD2. The V segment lost 5 bases and the J segment 7 bases; nucleotides outside the gene matches: 5. Germline V CDR1 and CDR2: WNHNN, SYGVQD (reference sequence). There are 14 residues in the CDR3. CDR3 bases: TGCGCCAGCAGTACCGGGACTAGCGTAAATGAGCAGTTCTTC. It is translated as CASSTGTSVNEQFF.

The V gene is TRBV6-5, the J gene TRBJ1-6, with 8 bases matching TRBD1. J was trimmed by 7 bases and V by 6 bases; bases with no gene match: 5. The germline gives CDR1 MNHEY, CDR2 SVGAGI. The CDR3 is 14 residues long. Written as DNA, the CDR3 is TGTGCCAGCAGCCGGGGACAGGAGAATTCACCCCTCCACTTT. Amino acids: CASSRGQENSPLHF.

This sequence joins TRBV5-4 and TRBJ2-7; perhaps TRBD2 as D (7 bases). V dropped 0 bases and J dropped 2 bases, with 15 bases sitting between them. Germline values: CDR1 SGHNT, CDR2 YYREEE (reference sequence). The CDR3 is made up of 16 amino acids. This CDR3 reads CASSLASGTTAYEQYF. The CDR3 nucleotides read TGTGCCAGCAGCTTGGCCAGCGGGACAACAGCCTACGAGCAGTACTTC.

The chain is built from TRBV4-1 and TRBJ2-5; possibly TRBD1 for D (7 bases). The CDR3 is made up of 18 amino acids. Germline lookup yields CDR1 MGHRA and CDR2 YSYEKL. The V and J ends lost 0 bases and 6 bases respectively, with 23 bases between them. The CDR3 nucleotides read TGCGCCAGCAGCCAAGAGAAGCAGGGGGGCAGGTACAGACAGACCCAGTACTTC. Encoded protein: CASSQEKQGGRYRQTQYF.

This sequence joins TRBV5-8 and TRBJ1-2, with D tentatively TRBD1 (5 bases). Germline V gene data show CDR1 as SGHTS and CDR2 as YDEGEE. The V gene lost 3 bases and the J gene lost 3 bases, with 12 bases spanning the gap. CDR3 length: 14 amino acids. CDR3 in amino acids: CASSSWGFDYGYTF. The CDR3 coding sequence is TGTGCCAGCAGCTCATGGGGGTTCGACTATGGCTACACCTTC.

Notes on this clone: Within the sample, other DNA sequences also encode this same CDR3. The chain recombines TRBV24-1 with TRBJ2-2, with TRBD2 matching 7 bases. V shed 1 base, J shed 5 bases, and the junction held 0 bases outside the gene matches. The CDR3 is made up of 14 amino acids. Germline assignment: CDR1 KGHDR and CDR2 SFDVKD. The CDR3 sequence: CATSDFGGTGELFF. Here the CDR3 DNA reads TGTGCCACCAGTGATTTCGGGGGGACCGGGGAGCTGTTTTTT.

This sequence joins TRBV29-1 and TRBJ2-1; D gene unclear. V lost 3 bases and J lost 4, with 10 bases in between. The CDR3 has 13 amino acids. Germline V lookup: CDR1 SQVTM, CDR2 ANQGSEA. CDR3 region: CSVDPSDYNEQFF. CDR3 bases: TGCAGCGTTGACCCCTCCGATTACAATGAGCAGTTCTTC.

The chain couples TRBV24-1 to TRBJ2-1, with 8 bases that match TRBD1. Germline trimming cut 7 bases from V and 9 bases from J; bases unmatched to any gene: 10. Looked up from germline, CDR1 is KGHDR and CDR2 is SFDVKD. CDR3 length: 14 amino acids. The CDR3 sequence: CATSGQGDATEQFF. The CDR3 nucleotides read TGTGCCACCAGCGGACAGGGTGATGCTACTGAGCAGTTCTTC.

CDR3 sequence (DNA): TGTGCCAGCAACGGGATCAGGGGTTCCCTCTATGGCTACACCTTC. Its translation is CASNGIRGSLYGYTF. The genes are TRBV2 and TRBJ1-2; tentatively, D is TRBD1 (6 bases). Trimming took off 7 bases at V and 4 bases at J, with 19 bases between the two ends. Germline V lookup: CDR1 SNHLY, CDR2 FYNNEI. CDR3 length equals 15 residues.

As DNA, the CDR3 is TGCAGCGTTGAGGCCAGGGATGGCTACACCTTC. Translation: CSVEARDGYTF. This chain connects TRBV29-1 to TRBJ1-2, with TRBD1 as a possible D gene (5 bases). CDR1 is SQVTM, CDR2 ANQGSEA, per germline. This CDR3 spans 11 amino acids. The ends were cut back, 3 bases at V and 6 bases at J, with 8 bases in the middle. Supplemented by reference TRBV29-1 and TRBJ1-2, the full variable domain reads SAVISQKPSRDICQRGTSLTIQCQVDSQVTMMFWYRQQPGQSLTLIATANQGSEATYESGFVIDKFPISRPNLTFSTLTVSNMSPEDSSIYLCSVEARDGYTFGSGTRLTVV.